The 28 T cell receptor beta chains below all came from one sample that was sequenced in a study of regulatory T cells in long-lasting Graves disease. The sample's time point: newly diagnosed GD, antithyroid drugs for less than 3 months. TCR sequences were obtained from RNA taken from PBMCs. According to the study, TCR beta libraries were built with iRepertoire HTBI primers and CDR3-region Arm-PCR. Each CDR3 protein is one row after TCRdb ran MiXCR on the multiplex PCR reads. The sample includes about 530,000 distinct CDR3 sequences, roughly 16% of them seen just once. The sample also formed part of further work on T cells in Graves' hyperthyroidism and ophthalmopathy.

The sample was peripheral blood mononuclear cells (PBMCs), taken at new diagnosis, from a patient treated with antithyroid drugs. These receptors came from a woman aged 40-60 years with Graves disease.

This clonotype has only a few counts. The V gene is TRBV7-8, the J gene TRBJ1-3, with D unresolved. Per the germline V gene, CDR1 is SGHVS and CDR2 is FQNEAQ. The CDR3 has 15 amino acids. Deletions cut 2 bases from V and 0 bases from J, with 8 bases between. The CDR3 bases are TGTGCCAGCAGCTTATCGGGGTCCTCTGGAAACACCATATATTTT. Its protein is CASSLSGSSGNTIYF.

This clonotype was observed at least ten times. The rearrangement uses TRBV27 and TRBJ1-1; D call uncertain. With 6 bases removed from V and 3 bases from J, the gap between germline ends came to 11 bases. The CDR3 runs 13 residues. Germline V lookup: CDR1 MNHEY, CDR2 SMNVEV (reference sequence). CDR3 residues: CASSLKGDTEAFF. The CDR3 DNA reads as TGTGCCAGCAGCTTAAAGGGCGACACTGAAGCTTTCTTT.

This rearrangement joins TRBV25-1 to TRBJ2-7; TRBD1 is a possible D gene (5 bases). V lost 2 bases and J 1 base, leaving 9 bases between the germline ends. Germline V gene sequence: CDR1 MGHDK, CDR2 SYGVNS. The CDR3 has 14 amino acids. This chain's CDR3 is CASSEQGTSYEQYF. CDR3 nucleotides: TGTGCCAGCAGTGAACAGGGAACATCCTACGAGCAGTACTTC.

This clonotype was counted at least ten times. The chain links TRBV5-6 to TRBJ1-1; no firm D call. Between the trimmed V and J ends, which lost 1 base and 5 bases, there was a span of 18 bases. The CDR3 extends over 16 amino acids. Germline V gives CDR1 SGHDT, CDR2 YYEEEE. CDR3 nucleotide sequence: TGTGCCAGCAGCTTGATGTTGGGGAATGAGGTGACTGAAGCTTTCTTT. Its protein is CASSLMLGNEVTEAFF.

In its sample, this clonotype was seen many times. The chain recombines TRBV20-1 with TRBJ2-1; the D gene is possibly TRBD1 (6 bases). The CDR3 has 14 residues. CDR1 is DFQATT and CDR2 is SNEGSKA in the germline V gene (reference sequence). V lost 3 bases, J lost 2 bases, and 11 bases lay in between. CDR3 sequence: CSASSYRAYNEQFF. The CDR3 nucleotides read TGCAGTGCTAGTAGCTACAGGGCCTACAATGAGCAGTTCTTC.

This clonotype showed up many times. V usage is TRBV20-1 and J usage is TRBJ2-5; a possible D gene is TRBD2 (5 bases). The CDR3 length is 13 residues. Trimming cost V 1 base and J 3 bases, with 9 bases left between them. From germline, CDR1 is DFQATT and CDR2 SNEGSKA (reference sequence). The CDR3 bases are TGCAGTGCTAGAGGGTGGACTGAAGAGACCCAGTACTTC. It yields the protein CSARGWTEETQYF.

This clonotype has only a few counts. DNA of the CDR3: TGTGCCAGCAGCGTAGAGAGTCGAGCGGGGGGCGGGGAGACCCAGTACTTC. It specifies CASSVESRAGGGETQYF. The V gene is TRBV9, the J gene TRBJ2-5; 9 nucleotides match TRBD2. CDR3 length equals 17 residues. The V and J ends lost 0 bases and 5 bases, in that order; junction bases with no gene match: 11. The germline V gene encodes CDR1 SGDLS and CDR2 YYNGEE.

Ten or more counts support this clonotype. The gene calls are TRBV3-1 and TRBJ2-5, with 9 bases matching TRBD1. The CDR3 covers 16 residues. After removal of 6 bases from V and 4 bases from J, the junction contained 12 bases not matched to a gene. CDR1 is LGHDT and CDR2 is YNNKEL in the germline V gene (reference sequence). The CDR3 DNA is TGTGCCAGCAGTCTAGGGGGGACAGGGAGGCGAGAGACCCAGTACTTC. It encodes CASSLGGTGRRETQYF.

The gene calls are TRBV28 and TRBJ2-7, with TRBD1 identical over 7 bases. The CDR3 contains 17 residues. From germline, CDR1 is MDHEN and CDR2 SYDVKM. V was clipped by 2 bases and J by 0 bases; unmatched bases: 10. In DNA, the CDR3 is TGTGCCAGCAGTTTAAGCCCGGACAGGCTCAGCTCCTACGAGCAGTACTTC. This gives the protein CASSLSPDRLSSYEQYF.

This clonotype was detected only a few times. A far larger clone is one nucleotide away, so this likely arose from a read error. The J gene is TRBJ2-3, the V gene TRBV28; D is unresolved. Near its end, the DNA agrees better with TRBJ2-5, so the J call may be wrong. CDR3 length: 13 amino acids. Looked up from germline, CDR1 is MDHEN and CDR2 is SYDVKM. The CDR3 DNA follows: TGTGCCAGCAGTCCCGCCTTGGTTGAGGCCCAGTACTTC. Its protein product is CASSPALVEAQYF.

In this sample, this clonotype turned up many times. This chain links TRBV28 with TRBJ1-1; D is unresolved. CDR3 length equals 14 residues. V was shortened by 3 bases and J by 4 bases, with 12 bases between the two germline ends. Germline V gene data show CDR1 as MDHEN and CDR2 as SYDVKM. Here the CDR3 reads CASSFLAVGTEAFF. In DNA form, the CDR3 reads TGTGCCAGCAGTTTCCTGGCAGTGGGCACTGAAGCTTTCTTT.

In its sample, this clonotype was seen many times. The DNA for the CDR3 is TGTGCCAGCTCACTTCCCTTTCGACAGGGGGCTTACAATGAGCAGTTCTTC. Translating it yields CASSLPFRQGAYNEQFF. The chain carries TRBV18 and TRBJ2-1; 10 bases align to TRBD1. The CDR3 covers 17 residues. J was trimmed by 4 bases and V by 4 bases; bases with no gene match: 10. Germline V gives CDR1 KGHSH, CDR2 LQKENI.

The table lists this clonotype with many counts. The CDR3 loop reads CAWSAGGTYNEQFF. The CDR3 DNA follows: TGTGCCTGGAGTGCGGGGGGCACCTACAATGAGCAGTTCTTC. This sequence joins TRBV30 and TRBJ2-1, with a tentative D call TRBD2 (7 bases). The CDR3 runs to 14 residues. Per germline, CDR1 GTSNPN and CDR2 SVGIG (reference sequence). Trimming took 1 base from V and 2 from J, leaving 9 bases between them.

This clonotype has a count of ten or more. The V and J genes are TRBV27 and TRBJ2-7, with TRBD1 matching 11 bases. Germline CDR1 and CDR2: MNHEY and SMNVEV (reference sequence). This CDR3 has 15 residues. V dropped 5 bases and J dropped 4; count of bases not matched to a gene: 7. CDR3 in amino acids: CASSQGQGAWYEQYF. As DNA, the CDR3 is TGTGCCAGCAGTCAAGGACAGGGGGCATGGTACGAGCAGTACTTC.

There are a few counts of this clonotype. The rearrangement uses TRBV7-9 and TRBJ1-4; tentatively, D is TRBD1 (5 bases). V was pared by 1 base and J by 5 bases, with 14 bases between. Germline CDR1 SEHNR, CDR2 FQNEAQ (reference sequence). The CDR3 has 16 amino acids. CDR3 coding DNA: TGTGCCAGCAGCTTAGACTGGGACCTACGGAATGAAAAACTGTTTTTT. Residues: CASSLDWDLRNEKLFF.

The rearrangement joins TRBV20-1 to TRBJ1-3; the D is unclear. V was shortened by 3 bases and J by 0 bases, with 6 bases between the two germline ends. Looked up from germline, CDR1 is DFQATT and CDR2 is SNEGSKA (reference sequence). The CDR3 runs 13 residues. The CDR3 DNA follows: TGCAGTGCTAGGGTCAACTCTGGAAACACCATATATTTT. Encoded protein: CSARVNSGNTIYF.

The genes are TRBV27 and TRBJ1-4; 9 bases map to TRBD1. J was trimmed by 5 bases and V by 1 base; bases with no gene match: 17. The CDR3 sequence is 20 residues long. Germline V gives CDR1 MNHEY, CDR2 SMNVEV (reference sequence). CDR3 sequence reads: CASSLFYRDRVMTGNEKLFF. The CDR3 DNA reads TGTGCCAGCAGTTTATTTTACCGGGACAGGGTTATGACGGGCAATGAAAAACTGTTTTTT.

V is TRBV3-1 and J is TRBJ2-1; TRBD2 matches 13 bases. Near its end, the DNA agrees better with TRBJ2-5, so the J call may be wrong. Germline CDR1 reads LGHDT; CDR2 reads YNNKEL (reference sequence). The CDR3 loop spans 16 amino acids. CDR3 amino acids: CASSQTSGGRRETQYF. The CDR3 DNA is TGTGCCAGCTCGCAGACTAGCGGGGGGCGCAGGGAGACCCAGTACTTC.

This clonotype was detected a few times. The gene calls are TRBV6-2 or TRBV6-3 and TRBJ2-5, with TRBD1 matching over 7 bases. V lost 6 bases, J lost 5 bases, and 6 bases stayed unmatched. The CDR3 loop spans 13 amino acids. Looked up from germline, CDR1 is MNHEY and CDR2 is SVGEGT. The CDR3 spells CASSTDRWETQYF. CDR3 sequence (DNA): TGTGCCAGCAGCACGGACAGGTGGGAGACCCAGTACTTC.

This clonotype has just a few counts. This chain connects TRBV7-9 to TRBJ1-5, with D maybe TRBD1 (5 bases). Per the germline V gene, CDR1 is SEHNR and CDR2 is FQNEAQ (reference sequence). V gave up 1 base and J gave up 1 base, with 14 bases separating them. The CDR3 has 17 residues. The chain's CDR3 is CASSLGWGQQSNQPQHF. CDR3 DNA: TGTGCCAGCAGCTTAGGGTGGGGCCAACAAAGCAATCAGCCCCAGCATTTT.

The genes are TRBV29-1 and TRBJ1-1, with 8 bases matching TRBD1. V was pared by 5 bases and J by 3 bases, with 5 bases of the junction left unmatched. Looked up from germline, CDR1 is SQVTM and CDR2 is ANQGSEA. The CDR3 extends over 13 amino acids. CDR3 loop: CSVRTGRDTEAFF. The CDR3 DNA sequence: TGCAGCGTTAGGACAGGGAGGGACACTGAAGCTTTCTTT.

The chain has TRBV10-1 and TRBJ1-2; 8 positions agree with TRBD1. This CDR3 comprises 15 residues. Germline assignment: CDR1 WNHNN and CDR2 SYGVQD (reference sequence). V lost 6 bases to trimming and J lost 2 bases; unmatched junction nucleotides: 8. This CDR3 reads CASRDRDLRNYGYTF. CDR3 nucleotides: TGCGCCAGCAGGGACAGGGACCTAAGGAACTATGGCTACACCTTC.

This clonotype has a count of ten or more. The chain combines TRBV11-2 with TRBJ2-7; D uncertain. Trimming left V 5 bases short and J 6 bases short, with 14 bases between. In germline, CDR1 is SGHAT, CDR2 FQNNGV. This CDR3 comprises 13 residues. CDR3 in DNA: TGTGCCAGCAGCCCCTACGGAGCTGTCGAGCAGTACTTC. It specifies CASSPYGAVEQYF.

This clonotype came up a few times. CDR3 region: CASSNSLGAPRGELFF. The CDR3 region has the DNA TGTGCCAGCAGCAATTCCTTGGGGGCCCCGAGAGGGGAGCTGTTTTTT. The chain carries TRBV11-2 and TRBJ2-2; a weak D match, TRBD1 (6 bases). Trimming shortened V by 5 bases and J by 8 bases, and 21 bases separated the two germline ends. Germline values: CDR1 SGHAT, CDR2 FQNNGV. The CDR3 loop spans 16 amino acids.

Here the CDR3 DNA reads TGTGCCAGCAGTAGCTCGTGGAGCTCCTACAATGAGCAGTTCTTC. This codes for CASSSSWSSYNEQFF. The genes are TRBV6-2 or TRBV6-3 and TRBJ2-1; D not resolved. Trimming removed 5 bases from V and 0 bases from J, with 11 bases in between. The length of the CDR3 is 15 residues. CDR1 is MNHEY, CDR2 SVGEGT, per germline.

With respect to this clonotype: A much larger clone is a single base away; this may be a read error. The rearrangement links TRBV3-1 to TRBJ1-2; D remains ambiguous. This CDR3 has 16 amino acids. CDR1 and CDR2 from the germline V gene are LGHDT and YNNKEL (reference sequence). The V and J ends lost 1 base and 5 bases respectively, with 17 bases between them. CDR3 bases: TGTGCCAGCAGCCAAGGGTCCTTTGAAGACGGATATGGCTACACCTTC. Residues: CASSQGSFEDGYGYTF.

This clonotype was counted only a few times. The chain combines TRBV6-2 or TRBV6-3 with TRBJ2-1, with D uncertain. The CDR3 is made up of 14 amino acids. In germline, CDR1 is MNHEY, CDR2 SVGEGT. V was trimmed by 7 bases and J by 0 bases, leaving 10 bases between them. CDR3 DNA: TGTGCCAGCACTTCGCGGAGCTCCTACAATGAGCAGTTCTTC. Translation gives CASTSRSSYNEQFF.

Many counts were recorded for this clonotype. The chain combines TRBV7-3 with TRBJ2-1, with TRBD2 matching over 9 bases. The CDR3 sequence is 16 residues long. With V trimmed by 2 bases and J by 4 bases, 6 bases remained unmatched. Germline CDR1 is SGHTA and CDR2 is FQGTGA. CDR3 sequence reads: CASSLGSGGNYNEQFF. The CDR3 bases are TGTGCCAGCAGCTTAGGTAGCGGGGGCAATTACAATGAGCAGTTCTTC.